This T cell receptor beta chain was captured by sequencing in a study of T cell changes during pregnancy in multiple sclerosis. Deletions cut 1 base from V and 4 bases from J, with 11 bases between. The CDR3 extends over 15 amino acids. Germline V gives CDR1 KGHSH, CDR2 LQKENI. Data came from immunoSEQ multiplex PCR; TCRdb stores just in-frame clones and leaves some out. The sample has fewer than 90,000 clones, about 94% seen once. The chain has TRBV18 and TRBJ1-5; D call uncertain. This sequence was found in a female donor in good health, enrolled as a control in a pregnancy study. The material sequenced was peripheral blood, taken after pregnancy. As DNA, the CDR3 is TGTGCCAGCTCACCACGTCCAGGTTTAAATCAGCCCCAGCATTTT. Amino acid sequence: CASSPRPGLNQPQHF.